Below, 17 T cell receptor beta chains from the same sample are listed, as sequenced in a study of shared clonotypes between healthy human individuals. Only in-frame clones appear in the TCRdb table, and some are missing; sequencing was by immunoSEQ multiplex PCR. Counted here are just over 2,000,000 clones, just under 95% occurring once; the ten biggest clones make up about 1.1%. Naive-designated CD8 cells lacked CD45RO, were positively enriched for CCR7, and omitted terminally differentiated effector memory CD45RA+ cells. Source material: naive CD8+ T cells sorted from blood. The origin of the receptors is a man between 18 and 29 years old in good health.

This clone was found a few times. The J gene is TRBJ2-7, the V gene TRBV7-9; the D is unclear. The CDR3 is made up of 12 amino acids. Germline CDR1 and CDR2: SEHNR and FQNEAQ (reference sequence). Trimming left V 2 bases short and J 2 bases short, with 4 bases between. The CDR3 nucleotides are TGTGCCAGCAGCTTAAACGCCTACGAGCAGTACTTC. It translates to CASSLNAYEQYF.

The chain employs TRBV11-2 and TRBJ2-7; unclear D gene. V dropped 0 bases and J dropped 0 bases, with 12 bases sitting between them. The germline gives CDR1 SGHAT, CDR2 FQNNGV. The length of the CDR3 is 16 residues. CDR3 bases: TGTGCCAGCAGCTTAGAGGTGGGTGTAGGCTCCTACGAGCAGTACTTC. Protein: CASSLEVGVGSYEQYF.

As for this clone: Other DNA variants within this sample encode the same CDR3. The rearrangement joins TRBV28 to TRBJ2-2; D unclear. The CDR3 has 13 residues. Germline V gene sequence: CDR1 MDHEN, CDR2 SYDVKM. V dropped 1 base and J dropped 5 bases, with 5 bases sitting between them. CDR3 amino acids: CASSLSATGELFF. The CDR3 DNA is TGTGCCAGCAGTTTATCTGCGACCGGGGAGCTGTTTTTT.

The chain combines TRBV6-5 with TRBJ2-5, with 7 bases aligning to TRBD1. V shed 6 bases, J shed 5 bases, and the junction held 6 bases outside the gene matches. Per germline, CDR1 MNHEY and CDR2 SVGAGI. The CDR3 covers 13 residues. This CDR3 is CASRKQGMETQYF. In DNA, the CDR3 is TGTGCCAGCAGGAAACAGGGGATGGAGACCCAGTACTTC.

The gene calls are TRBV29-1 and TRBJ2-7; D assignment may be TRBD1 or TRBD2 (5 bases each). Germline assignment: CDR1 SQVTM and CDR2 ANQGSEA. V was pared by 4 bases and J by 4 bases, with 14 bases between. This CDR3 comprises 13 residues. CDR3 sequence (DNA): TGCAGCGTTGGTGGGGGTCAGGGTTACGAGCAGTACTTC. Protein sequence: CSVGGGQGYEQYF.

The CDR3 DNA follows: TGTGCCAGCAGCGCCGGGACAGGGCGCAATCAGCCCCAGCATTTT. Translating gives CASSAGTGRNQPQHF. The chain recombines TRBV7-2 with TRBJ1-5, with 9 bases fitting TRBD1. CDR3 size: 15 residues. Trimming at V came to 5 bases and at J to 2 bases, leaving 4 bases not matched to a gene. Germline CDR1 is SGHTA and CDR2 is FQGNSA.

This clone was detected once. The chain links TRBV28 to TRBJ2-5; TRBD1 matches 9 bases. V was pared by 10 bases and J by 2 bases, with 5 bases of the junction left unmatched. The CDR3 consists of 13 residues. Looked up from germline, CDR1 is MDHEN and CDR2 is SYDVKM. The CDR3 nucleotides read TGTGCCACCCAGGGACAGGGACAAGAGACCCAGTACTTC. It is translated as CATQGQGQETQYF.

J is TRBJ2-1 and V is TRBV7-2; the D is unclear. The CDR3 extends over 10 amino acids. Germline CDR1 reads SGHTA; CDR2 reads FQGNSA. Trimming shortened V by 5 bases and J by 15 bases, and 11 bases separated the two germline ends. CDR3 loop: CASSPLFLFF. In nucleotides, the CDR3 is TGTGCCAGCAGCCCCCTTTTCCTGTTCTTC.

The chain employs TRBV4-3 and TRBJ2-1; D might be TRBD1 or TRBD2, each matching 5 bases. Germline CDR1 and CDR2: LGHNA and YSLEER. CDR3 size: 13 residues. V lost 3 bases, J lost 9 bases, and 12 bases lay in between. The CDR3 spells CASSQGDRAEQFF. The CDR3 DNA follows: TGCGCCAGCAGCCAGGGGGATCGGGCTGAGCAGTTCTTC.

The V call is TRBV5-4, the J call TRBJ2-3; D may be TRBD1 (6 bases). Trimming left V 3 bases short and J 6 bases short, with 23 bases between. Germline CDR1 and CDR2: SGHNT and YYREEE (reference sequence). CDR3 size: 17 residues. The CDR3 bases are TGTGCCAGCAGCTCACTCGACCCTGGACAGTGGAGTGATACGCAGTATTTT. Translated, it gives CASSSLDPGQWSDTQYF.

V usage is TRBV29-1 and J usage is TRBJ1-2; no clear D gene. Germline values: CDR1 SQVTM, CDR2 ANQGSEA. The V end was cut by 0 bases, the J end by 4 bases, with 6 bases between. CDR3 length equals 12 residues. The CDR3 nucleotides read TGCAGCGTTGAAGATGGCATCTATGGCTACACCTTC. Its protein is CSVEDGIYGYTF.

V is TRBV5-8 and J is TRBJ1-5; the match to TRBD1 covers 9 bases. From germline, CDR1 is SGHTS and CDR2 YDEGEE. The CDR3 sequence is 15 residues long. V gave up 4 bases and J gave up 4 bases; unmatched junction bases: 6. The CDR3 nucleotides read TGTGCCAGCAGCCAGGACAGGGGCCTAAATCAGCCCCAGCATTTT. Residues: CASSQDRGLNQPQHF.

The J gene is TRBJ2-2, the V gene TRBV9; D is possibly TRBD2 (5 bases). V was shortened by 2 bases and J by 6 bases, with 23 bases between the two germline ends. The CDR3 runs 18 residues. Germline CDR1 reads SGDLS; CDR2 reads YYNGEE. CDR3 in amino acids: CASSVFPTVAPGAGELFF. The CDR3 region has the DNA TGTGCCAGCAGCGTGTTCCCCACAGTGGCCCCCGGGGCCGGGGAGCTGTTTTTT.

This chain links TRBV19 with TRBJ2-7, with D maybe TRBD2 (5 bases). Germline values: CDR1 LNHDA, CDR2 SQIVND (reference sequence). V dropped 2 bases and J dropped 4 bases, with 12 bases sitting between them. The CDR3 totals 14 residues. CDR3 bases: TGTGCCAGTAGTATATCGGGGTTTCCATACGAGCAGTACTTC. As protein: CASSISGFPYEQYF.

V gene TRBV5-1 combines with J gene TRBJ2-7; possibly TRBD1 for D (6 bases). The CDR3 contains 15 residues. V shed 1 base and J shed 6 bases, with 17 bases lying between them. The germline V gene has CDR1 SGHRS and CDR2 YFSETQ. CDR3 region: CASSLWPGEGGEQYF. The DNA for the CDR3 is TGCGCCAGCAGCTTGTGGCCAGGGGAAGGTGGCGAGCAGTACTTC.

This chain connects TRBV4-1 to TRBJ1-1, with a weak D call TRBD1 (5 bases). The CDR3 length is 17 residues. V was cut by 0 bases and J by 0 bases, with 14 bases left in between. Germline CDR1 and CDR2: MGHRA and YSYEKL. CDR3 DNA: TGCGCCAGCAGCCAAGAAAGTGGGGCAAGGATGAACACTGAAGCTTTCTTT. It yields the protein CASSQESGARMNTEAFF.

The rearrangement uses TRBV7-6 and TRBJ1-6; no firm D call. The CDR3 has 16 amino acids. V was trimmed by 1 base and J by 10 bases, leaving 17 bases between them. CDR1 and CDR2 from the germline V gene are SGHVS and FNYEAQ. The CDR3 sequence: CASSLEVGVGKSPLHF. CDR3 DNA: TGTGCCAGCAGCTTAGAGGTCGGGGTGGGAAAGTCACCCCTCCACTTT.